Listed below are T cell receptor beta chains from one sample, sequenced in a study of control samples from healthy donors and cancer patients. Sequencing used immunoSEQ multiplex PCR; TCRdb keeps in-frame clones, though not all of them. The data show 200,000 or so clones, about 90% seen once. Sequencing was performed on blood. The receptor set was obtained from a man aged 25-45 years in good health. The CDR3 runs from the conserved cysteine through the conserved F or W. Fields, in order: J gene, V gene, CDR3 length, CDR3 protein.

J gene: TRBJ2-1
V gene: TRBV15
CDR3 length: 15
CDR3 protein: CATTRTSGGYNEQFF

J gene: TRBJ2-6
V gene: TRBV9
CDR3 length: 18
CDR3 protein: CASSVAGTLNPGANVLTF

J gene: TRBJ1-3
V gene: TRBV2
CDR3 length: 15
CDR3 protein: CASSDPGASGNTIYF

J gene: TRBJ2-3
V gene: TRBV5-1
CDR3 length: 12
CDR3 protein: CASSFETDTQYF

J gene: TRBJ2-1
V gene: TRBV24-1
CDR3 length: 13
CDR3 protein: CATRDRGYNEQFF

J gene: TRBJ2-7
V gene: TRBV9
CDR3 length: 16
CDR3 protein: CASSPLELGLSYEQYF

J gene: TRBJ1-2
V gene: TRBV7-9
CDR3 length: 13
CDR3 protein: CASSGQGADGYTF

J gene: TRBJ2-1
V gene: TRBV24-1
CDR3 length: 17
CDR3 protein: CATSDSRASSSYNEQFF

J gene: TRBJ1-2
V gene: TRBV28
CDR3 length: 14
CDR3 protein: CASTPIQGMYGYTF

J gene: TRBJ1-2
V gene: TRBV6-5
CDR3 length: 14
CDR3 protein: CASRPYGHTGVYTF

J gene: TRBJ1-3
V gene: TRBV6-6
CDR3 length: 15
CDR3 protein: CASSTTGVSGNTIYF

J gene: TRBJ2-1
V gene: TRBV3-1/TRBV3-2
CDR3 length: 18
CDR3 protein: CASSTGTSGGSLRDEQFF

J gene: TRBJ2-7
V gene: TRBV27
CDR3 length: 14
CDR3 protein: CASSLTQPTYEQYF

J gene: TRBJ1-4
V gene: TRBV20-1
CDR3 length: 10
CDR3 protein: CSAGREKLFF

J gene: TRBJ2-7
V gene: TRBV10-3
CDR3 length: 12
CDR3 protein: CAITRTGNEQYF

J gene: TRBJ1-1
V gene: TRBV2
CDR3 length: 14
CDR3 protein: CASIGQFVNTEAFF

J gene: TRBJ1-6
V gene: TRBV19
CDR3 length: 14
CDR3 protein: CASSIRGVESPLHF

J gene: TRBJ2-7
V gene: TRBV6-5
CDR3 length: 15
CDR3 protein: CASSKPDGLLYEQYF

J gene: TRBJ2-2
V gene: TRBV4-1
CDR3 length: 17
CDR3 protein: CASSQVRAGMNTGELFF

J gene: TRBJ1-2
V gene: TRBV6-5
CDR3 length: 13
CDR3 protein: CASRLTGNYGYTF

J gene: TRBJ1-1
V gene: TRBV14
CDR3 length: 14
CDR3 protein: CASSQEGPSRKAFF

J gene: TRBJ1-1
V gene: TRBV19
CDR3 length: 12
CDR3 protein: CASSYRNTEAFF

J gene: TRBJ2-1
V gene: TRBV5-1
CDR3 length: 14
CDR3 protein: CASDRGQSYNEQFF

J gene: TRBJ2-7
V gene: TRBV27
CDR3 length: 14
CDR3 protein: CASSYSGQSYEQYF

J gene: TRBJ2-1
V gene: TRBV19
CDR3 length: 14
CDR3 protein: CASSWTSGVKEQFF

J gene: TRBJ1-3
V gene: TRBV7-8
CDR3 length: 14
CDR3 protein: CASSPRVTGNTIYF

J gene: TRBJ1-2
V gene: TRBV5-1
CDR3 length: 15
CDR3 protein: CASSPHRGHSYGYTF

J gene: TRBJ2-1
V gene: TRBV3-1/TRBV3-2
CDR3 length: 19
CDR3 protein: CASSQVGVRLADDHNEQFF

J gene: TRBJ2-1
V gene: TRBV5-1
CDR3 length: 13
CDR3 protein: CASSFGSGDEQFF

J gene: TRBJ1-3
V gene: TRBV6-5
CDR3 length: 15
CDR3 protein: CASRTTGISGNTIYF

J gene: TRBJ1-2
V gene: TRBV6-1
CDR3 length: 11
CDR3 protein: CASSEHPGYTF

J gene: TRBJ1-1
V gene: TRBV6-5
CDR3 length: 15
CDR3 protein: CASRDRGPVNTEAFF

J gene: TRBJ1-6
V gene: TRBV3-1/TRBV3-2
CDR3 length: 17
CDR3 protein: CASSQDVLGTYNSPLHF

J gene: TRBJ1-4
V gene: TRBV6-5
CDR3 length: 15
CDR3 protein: CASKFVVQGREKLFF

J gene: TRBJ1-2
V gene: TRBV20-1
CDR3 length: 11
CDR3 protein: CSASPTESYTF

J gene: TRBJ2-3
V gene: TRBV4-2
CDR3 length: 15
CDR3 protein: CASRLTSGGADTQYF

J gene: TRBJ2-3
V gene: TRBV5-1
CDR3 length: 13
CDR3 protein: CATSEERADTQYF

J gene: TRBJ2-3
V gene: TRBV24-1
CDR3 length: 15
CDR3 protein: CATQDSPSLGVTQYF

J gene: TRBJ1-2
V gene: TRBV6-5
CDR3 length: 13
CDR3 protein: CASSFHNSNGYTF

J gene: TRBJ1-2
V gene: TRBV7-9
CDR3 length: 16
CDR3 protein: CASSSRAGGELYGYTF

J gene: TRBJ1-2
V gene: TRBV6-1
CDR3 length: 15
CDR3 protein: CASSEPGGASYGYTF